Below, 2 T cell receptor beta chains from the same sample are listed, as sequenced in a study of CD8 T cells in ankylosing spondylitis. MiXCR, applied by TCRdb to the 5' RACE reads, yields one record per CDR3 protein. The repertoire holds 150,000 to 200,000 distinct CDR3 sequences, with over 10% as singletons. What was sequenced was blood, either unsorted or a sorted T cell fraction (not recorded which). These receptors were collected from a male donor with ankylosing spondylitis or in good health (not recorded which).

This clonotype was recorded at least ten times. V is TRBV20-1 and J is TRBJ2-1; 10 bases align to TRBD2. The CDR3 is made up of 15 amino acids. Per the germline V gene, CDR1 is DFQATT and CDR2 is SNEGSKA (reference sequence). V gave up 2 bases and J gave up 6 bases; unmatched junction bases: 7. The chain's CDR3 is CSARMSGRAGNEQFF. The DNA for the CDR3 is TGCAGTGCTAGAATGAGCGGGAGGGCCGGCAATGAGCAGTTCTTC.

The chain's CDR3 is CSARGEAAQETQYF. In nucleotides, the CDR3 is TGCAGTGCTAGAGGAGAGGCGGCCCAAGAGACCCAGTACTTC. V and J are TRBV20-1 and TRBJ2-5; D remains unclear. V lost 1 base and J lost 1, with 10 bases in between. CDR3 size: 14 residues. Germline-derived CDR1 and CDR2 are DFQATT and SNEGSKA (reference sequence).